These T cell receptor beta chains were read from a single sample in a study of Ad26.COV2.S vaccination and SARS-CoV-2 variants. The repertoire was sequenced with immunoSEQ multiplex PCR; TCRdb's copy has only in-frame clones and lacks some. The table shows about 400,000 clones, with 92% occurring only once. This specimen consisted of peripheral blood, obtained in a trial of Ad26.COV2.S vaccine versus placebo. The receptors were gathered from a person between 18 and 65 years old who received the Ad26.COV2.S COVID-19 vaccine or a placebo. CDR3s include the opening cysteine and the closing phenylalanine or tryptophan. D genes are given only for firm matches. Rows may omit the clone size; those that give it use once, few, many or a size class.

-	TRBJ2-3	-	TRBV6-4	CASSDTLTNTQYF	TGTGCCAGCAGTGACACCTTGACTAATACGCAGTATTTT
-	TRBJ1-2	TRBD1	TRBV4-3	CASSQDQGANYGYTF	TGCGCCAGCAGCCAAGATCAGGGGGCAAATTATGGCTACACCTTC
-	TRBJ1-1	-	TRBV12-3/TRBV12-4	CASSLGRVTEAFF	TGTGCCAGCAGTTTAGGTAGGGTCACTGAAGCTTTCTTT
-	TRBJ1-2	-	TRBV9	CASSDGTTRGYGYTF	TGTGCCAGCAGCGACGGGACAACCCGAGGCTATGGCTACACCTTC
-	TRBJ2-2	-	TRBV18	CASTRLAGAGELFF	TGTGCCAGCACGAGACTGGCAGGAGCCGGGGAGCTGTTTTTT
once	TRBJ1-4	-	TRBV29-1	CSAAGSFDEKLFF	TGCAGCGCGGCCGGTAGTTTTGATGAAAAACTGTTTTTT
few	TRBJ1-2	TRBD1	TRBV7-2	CASSSRTGLSGYTF	TGTGCCAGCAGCTCGAGGACAGGGCTTAGTGGCTACACCTTC
-	TRBJ2-1	-	TRBV5-1	CASSWDQNVEQFF	TGCGCCAGCAGCTGGGATCAAAATGTGGAGCAGTTCTTC
-	TRBJ1-2	-	TRBV5-6	CASSLGSGLNYGYTF	TGTGCCAGCAGCTTGGGTTCGGGGTTAAACTATGGCTACACCTTC
-	TRBJ2-3	TRBD2	TRBV20-1	CSASPLAGSDTQYF	TGCAGTGCTAGTCCCCTAGCGGGGTCAGATACGCAGTATTTT
-	TRBJ2-1	-	TRBV5-1	CASSLLRNNEQFF	TGCGCCAGCAGCTTGTTAAGAAACAATGAGCAGTTCTTC
-	TRBJ2-1	-	TRBV7-9	CASSSRPWGEQFF	TGTGCCAGCAGCTCTCGACCCTGGGGTGAGCAGTTCTTC
-	TRBJ1-3	-	TRBV4-1	CASSQGRGSGNTIYF	TGCGCCAGCAGCCAAGGAAGGGGCTCTGGAAACACCATATATTTT
-	TRBJ1-1	TRBD1	TRBV4-1	CASSQPTGGPEAFF	TGCGCCAGCAGCCAACCTACAGGGGGACCTGAAGCTTTCTTT
-	TRBJ1-1	-	TRBV10-3	CAIRLSGFTEAFF	TGTGCCATCAGGTTGTCAGGGTTCACTGAAGCTTTCTTT
-	TRBJ2-2	-	TRBV7-2	CAAKSGNLNTGELFF	TGTGCCGCTAAATCGGGCAATTTGAACACCGGGGAGCTGTTTTTT
-	TRBJ1-1	-	TRBV6-5	CASSYKLGFRAFF	TGTGCCAGCAGTTACAAGCTAGGGTTTCGAGCTTTCTTT
once	TRBJ2-3	-	TRBV19	CASSTGTPGGTDTQYF	TGTGCCAGTAGTACTGGGACCCCCGGTGGCACAGATACGCAGTATTTT
-	TRBJ2-3	-	TRBV27	CASSRGQFSATQYF	TGTGCCAGCAGCCGTGGACAGTTTTCAGCTACGCAGTATTTT
few	TRBJ2-7	-	TRBV4-1	CASSLLHSGNSPYEQYF	TGCGCCAGCAGCCTCTTACATTCAGGGAATTCTCCCTACGAGCAGTACTTC
-	TRBJ2-7	TRBD1	TRBV18	CASSALPRPGTDSYEQYF	TGTGCCAGCTCAGCCTTGCCAAGGCCCGGGACAGATTCCTACGAGCAGTACTTC
-	TRBJ2-1	TRBD1	TRBV19	CASSIVRGLFNEQFF	TGTGCCAGTAGTATAGTCAGGGGGCTCTTCAATGAGCAGTTCTTC
-	TRBJ1-1	TRBD1	TRBV6-6	CASRQGFMYTEAFF	TGTGCCAGTCGACAGGGGTTCATGTACACTGAAGCTTTCTTT
-	TRBJ2-4	-	TRBV28	CASTETDGNIQYF	TGTGCCAGCACCGAGACAGACGGAAACATTCAGTACTTC
-	TRBJ2-3	TRBD1	TRBV30	CAWQAGQETDTQYF	TGTGCCTGGCAGGCGGGACAGGAGACAGATACGCAGTATTTT
-	TRBJ2-3	TRBD2	TRBV3-1/TRBV3-2	CASSQGLAGTDTQYF	TGTGCCAGCAGCCAAGGGCTAGCGGGTACAGATACGCAGTATTTT
once	TRBJ2-2	TRBD1	TRBV6-2/TRBV6-3	CASSYTLATGETGELFF	TGTGCCAGCAGTTACACTCTGGCTACAGGGGAGACCGGGGAGCTGTTTTTT
-	TRBJ2-1	TRBD1	TRBV7-9	CASSKGTGKGNEQFF	TGTGCCAGCAGCAAGGGGACAGGGAAGGGCAATGAGCAGTTCTTC
-	TRBJ2-1	-	TRBV5-5	CASSKDIIYNEQFF	TGTGCCAGCAGTAAGGACATAATCTACAATGAGCAGTTCTTC
-	TRBJ2-1	TRBD2	TRBV2	CASSDTSGGNEQFF	TGTGCCAGCAGCGATACTAGCGGGGGAAATGAGCAGTTCTTC
-	TRBJ1-2	-	TRBV10-3	CAISESASFYGYTF	TGTGCCATCAGTGAGTCTGCCAGTTTCTATGGCTACACCTTC
-	TRBJ1-1	-	TRBV15	CATSRGFTEAFF	TGTGCCACCAGCAGAGGCTTCACTGAAGCTTTCTTT
-	TRBJ1-5	-	TRBV5-6	CASSLGTVKSQPQHF	TGTGCCAGCAGCTTGGGGACAGTGAAGAGCCAGCCCCAGCATTTT
-	TRBJ2-5	-	TRBV19	CASRFSGDQETQYF	TGTGCCAGTAGATTTTCGGGGGACCAAGAGACCCAGTACTTC
once	TRBJ1-1	-	TRBV2	CASSVGLNTEAFF	TGTGCCAGCAGTGTTGGATTGAACACTGAAGCTTTCTTT
-	TRBJ1-3	-	TRBV13	CASSPRQLGNTIYF	TGTGCCAGCAGCCCCCGACAGCTCGGAAACACCATATATTTT
-	TRBJ2-5	TRBD1	TRBV5-5	CASSLRTGGGLETQYF	TGTGCCAGCAGCTTAAGGACAGGGGGAGGGTTGGAGACCCAGTACTTC
once	TRBJ1-1	-	TRBV19	CASAVNTEAFF	TGTGCCAGTGCAGTGAACACTGAAGCTTTCTTT
-	TRBJ2-7	TRBD1	TRBV19	CASSASGTAPYEQYF	TGTGCCAGTAGTGCCTCCGGGACAGCCCCCTACGAGCAGTACTTC
-	TRBJ2-5	-	TRBV18	CASSPQDRRQETQYF	TGTGCCAGCTCACCACAGGACAGACGACAAGAGACCCAGTACTTC
-	TRBJ2-1	-	TRBV19	CASSPWAVRRTNEQFF	TGTGCCAGTAGTCCGTGGGCGGTGAGACGTACCAATGAGCAGTTCTTC
few	TRBJ2-5	-	TRBV6-2/TRBV6-3	CASSHGGNQETQYF	TGTGCCAGCAGCCACGGGGGAAACCAAGAGACCCAGTACTTC
once	TRBJ1-5	TRBD1	TRBV19	CASSILGGLSQPQHF	TGTGCCAGTAGTATATTAGGGGGCTTATCTCAGCCCCAGCATTTT
-	TRBJ1-1	-	TRBV18	CASSPPNYLATEAFF	TGTGCCAGCTCACCTCCAAATTATCTGGCCACTGAAGCTTTCTTT
-	TRBJ2-7	-	TRBV18	CASSAGSSSYEQYF	TGTGCCAGCTCCGCGGGAAGCAGCTCCTACGAGCAGTACTTC
-	TRBJ2-1	-	TRBV24-1	CATGTGLLNEQFF	TGTGCCACCGGAACCGGGCTACTCAATGAGCAGTTCTTC
-	TRBJ2-7	TRBD1	TRBV4-1	CASSPSTGDRYEQYF	TGCGCCAGCAGCCCGTCGACAGGGGACCGCTACGAGCAGTACTTC
-	TRBJ2-7	TRBD1	TRBV7-2	CASSFPGTGVLYEQYF	TGTGCCAGCAGTTTTCCCGGGACAGGGGTACTCTACGAGCAGTACTTC
-	TRBJ2-3	TRBD1	TRBV10-3	CAISGGQGIDTQYF	TGTGCCATCAGTGGCGGACAGGGGATAGATACGCAGTATTTT
-	TRBJ2-5	TRBD2	TRBV3-1/TRBV3-2	CASSLNDGGTRETQYF	TGTGCCAGCAGCCTAAATGACGGGGGGACCAGAGAGACCCAGTACTTC
-	TRBJ2-3	TRBD2	TRBV4-3	CASSQDALAGDTDTQYF	TGCGCCAGCAGCCAAGATGCCCTAGCGGGGGACACAGATACGCAGTATTTT
-	TRBJ2-7	TRBD2	TRBV10-1	CASSESSSGVTYEQYF	TGCGCCAGCAGTGAGTCGTCTAGCGGGGTTACCTACGAGCAGTACTTC
-	TRBJ2-3	-	TRBV10-1	CASSADRVLRDTQYF	TGCGCCAGCAGTGCAGACCGGGTCCTAAGGGATACGCAGTATTTT
-	TRBJ1-6	TRBD1	TRBV5-1	CATLAGGQNSPLHF	TGCGCCACTCTAGCCGGGGGACAGAATTCACCCCTCCACTTT
-	TRBJ2-7	TRBD1	TRBV29-1	CSATKGTGPYEQYF	TGCAGCGCCACGAAGGGGACAGGACCCTACGAGCAGTACTTC
-	TRBJ2-7	TRBD1	TRBV7-2	CASSFDRGRYEQYF	TGTGCCAGCAGCTTTGACAGGGGGCGATACGAGCAGTACTTC
-	TRBJ2-3	-	TRBV19	CASTWGPTDTDTQYF	TGTGCCAGTACTTGGGGACCGACCGACACAGATACGCAGTATTTT
-	TRBJ2-7	-	TRBV7-8	CASSPTGPTSEQYF	TGTGCCAGCAGCCCCACGGGCCCGACCAGCGAGCAGTACTTC
-	TRBJ1-2	-	TRBV28	CASSLDPSYGYTF	TGTGCCAGCAGTCTAGACCCAAGCTATGGCTACACCTTC
-	TRBJ2-7	TRBD2	TRBV6-4	CASVSPLGAGHPYEQYF	TGTGCCAGCGTGAGCCCCCTCGGAGCGGGGCATCCCTACGAGCAGTACTTC